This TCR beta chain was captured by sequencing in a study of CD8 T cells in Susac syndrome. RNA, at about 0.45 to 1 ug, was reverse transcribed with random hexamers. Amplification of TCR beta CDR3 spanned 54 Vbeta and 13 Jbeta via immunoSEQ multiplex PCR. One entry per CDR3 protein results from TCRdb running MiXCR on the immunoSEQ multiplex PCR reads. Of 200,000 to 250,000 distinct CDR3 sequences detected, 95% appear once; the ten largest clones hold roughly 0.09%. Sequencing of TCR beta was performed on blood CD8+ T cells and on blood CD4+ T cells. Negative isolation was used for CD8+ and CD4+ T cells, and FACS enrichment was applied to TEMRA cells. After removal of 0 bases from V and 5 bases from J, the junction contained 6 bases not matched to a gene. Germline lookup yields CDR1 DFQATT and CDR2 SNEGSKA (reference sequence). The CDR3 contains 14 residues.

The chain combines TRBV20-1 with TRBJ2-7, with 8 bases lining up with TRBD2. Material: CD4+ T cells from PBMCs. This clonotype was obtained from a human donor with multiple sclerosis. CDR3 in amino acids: CSARDREGVHEQYF. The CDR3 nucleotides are TGCAGTGCTAGAGATCGGGAGGGAGTCCACGAGCAGTACTTC.